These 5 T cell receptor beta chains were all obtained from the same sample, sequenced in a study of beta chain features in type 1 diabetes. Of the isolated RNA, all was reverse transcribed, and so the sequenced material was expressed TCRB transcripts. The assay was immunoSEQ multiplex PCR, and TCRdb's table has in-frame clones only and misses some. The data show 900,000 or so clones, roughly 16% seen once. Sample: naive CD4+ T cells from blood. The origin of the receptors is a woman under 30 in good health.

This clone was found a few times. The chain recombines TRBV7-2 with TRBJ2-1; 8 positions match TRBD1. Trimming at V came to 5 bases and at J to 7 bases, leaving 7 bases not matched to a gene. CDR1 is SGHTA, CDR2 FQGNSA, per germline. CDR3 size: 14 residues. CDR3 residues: CASSLQGAGNEQFF. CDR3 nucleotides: TGTGCCAGCAGCCTTCAGGGGGCCGGTAATGAGCAGTTCTTC.

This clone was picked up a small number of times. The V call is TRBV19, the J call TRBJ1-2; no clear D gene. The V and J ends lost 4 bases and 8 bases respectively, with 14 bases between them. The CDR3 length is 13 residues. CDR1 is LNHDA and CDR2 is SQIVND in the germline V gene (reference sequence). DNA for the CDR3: TGTGCCAGTAGTAAGGCGGACGTGAGGGGCTACACCTTC. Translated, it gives CASSKADVRGYTF. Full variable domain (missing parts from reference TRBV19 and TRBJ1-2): DGGITQSPKYLFRKEGQNVTLSCEQNLNHDAMYWYRQDPGQGLRLIYYSQIVNDFQKGDIAEGYSVSREKKESFPLTVTSAQKNPTAFYLCASSKADVRGYTFGSGTRLTVV.

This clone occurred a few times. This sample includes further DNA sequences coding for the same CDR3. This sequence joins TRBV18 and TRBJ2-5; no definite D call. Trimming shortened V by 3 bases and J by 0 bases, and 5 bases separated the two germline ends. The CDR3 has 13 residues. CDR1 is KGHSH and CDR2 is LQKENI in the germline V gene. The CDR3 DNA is TGTGCCAGCTCACCGACATACCAAGAGACCCAGTACTTC. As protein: CASSPTYQETQYF.

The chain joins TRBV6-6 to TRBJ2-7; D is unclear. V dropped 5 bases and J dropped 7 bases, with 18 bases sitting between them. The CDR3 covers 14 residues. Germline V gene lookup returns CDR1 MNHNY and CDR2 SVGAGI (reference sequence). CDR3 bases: TGTGCCAGCAGTGAGGCCAGTACCCTCGGGGAGCAGTACTTC. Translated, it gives CASSEASTLGEQYF.

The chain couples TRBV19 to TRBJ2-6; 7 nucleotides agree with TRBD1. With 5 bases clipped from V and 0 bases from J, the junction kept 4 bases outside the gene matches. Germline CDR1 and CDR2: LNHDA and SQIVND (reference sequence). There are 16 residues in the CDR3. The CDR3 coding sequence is TGTGCCAGTAGTTACTCAGGGGGCTCTGGGGCCAACGTCCTGACTTTC. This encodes CASSYSGGSGANVLTF.